This T cell receptor beta chain was found in a study of T cell responses to AZD1222 COVID-19 vaccine. Study results and caveats: None of the repertoires were sampled until the peak T cell response had passed. Per reports, nearly half of all spike-specific TCRs target regions that are unmutated in variants. Rises in breadth and depth of Spike-specific TCRs came after two AZD1222 doses.

Points on this clone: Its antigen is unknown.

The germline CDR1 and CDR2 sequences are LGHNA and YNFKEQ. Trimming pared 4 bases from V and 4 bases from J, leaving 8 bases between. The CDR3 is 13 amino acids. Profiling relied on immunoSEQ multiplex PCR, and the TCRdb table lists in-frame clones only, not all of them. Seen here are 68,000 or so clones, 88% observed once, and the top ten hold roughly 7.3%. V usage is TRBV4-2 and J usage is TRBJ1-5; D remains ambiguous. This TCR was sampled from an adult in good health. Sequenced material: peripheral blood, taken on day 0 of AZD1222 vaccination. The CDR3 DNA reads as TGTGCCAGCAGCCCACAGAGGAATCAGCCCCAGCATTTT. It specifies CASSPQRNQPQHF.